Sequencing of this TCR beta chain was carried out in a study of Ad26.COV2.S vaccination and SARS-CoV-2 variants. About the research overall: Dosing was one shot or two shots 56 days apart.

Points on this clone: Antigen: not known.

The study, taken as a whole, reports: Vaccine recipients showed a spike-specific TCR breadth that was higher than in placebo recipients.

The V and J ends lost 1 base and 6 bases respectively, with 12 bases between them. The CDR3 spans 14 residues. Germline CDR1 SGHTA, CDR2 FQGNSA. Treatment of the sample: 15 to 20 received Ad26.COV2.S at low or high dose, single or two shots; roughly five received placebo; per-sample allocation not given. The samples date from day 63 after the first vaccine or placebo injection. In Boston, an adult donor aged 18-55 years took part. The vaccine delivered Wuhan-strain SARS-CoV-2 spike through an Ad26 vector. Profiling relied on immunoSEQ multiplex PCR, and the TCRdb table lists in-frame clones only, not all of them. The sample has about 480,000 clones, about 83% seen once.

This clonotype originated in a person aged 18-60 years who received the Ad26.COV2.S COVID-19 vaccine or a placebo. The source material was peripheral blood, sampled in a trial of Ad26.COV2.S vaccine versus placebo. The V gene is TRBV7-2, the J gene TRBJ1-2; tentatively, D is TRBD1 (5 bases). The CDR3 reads CASSLVVQAHGYTF. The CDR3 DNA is TGTGCCAGCAGCTTAGTAGTACAGGCCCATGGCTACACCTTC.